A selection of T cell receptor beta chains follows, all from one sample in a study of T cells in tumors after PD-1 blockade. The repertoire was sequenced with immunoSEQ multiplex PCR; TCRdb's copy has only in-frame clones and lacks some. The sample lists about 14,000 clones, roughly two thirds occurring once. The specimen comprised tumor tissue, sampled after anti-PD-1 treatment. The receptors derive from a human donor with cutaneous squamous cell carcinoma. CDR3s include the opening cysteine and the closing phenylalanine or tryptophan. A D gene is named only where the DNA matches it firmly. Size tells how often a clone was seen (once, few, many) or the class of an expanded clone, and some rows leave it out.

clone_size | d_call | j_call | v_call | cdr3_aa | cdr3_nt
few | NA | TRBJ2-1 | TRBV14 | CASSQESKGTPRGNEQFF | TGTGCCAGCAGCCAAGAATCTAAAGGAACGCCCCGGGGGAATGAGCAGTTCTTC
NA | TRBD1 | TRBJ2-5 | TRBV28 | CASSLSGQNKETQYF | TGTGCCAGCAGCCTATCGGGACAGAATAAAGAGACCCAGTACTTC
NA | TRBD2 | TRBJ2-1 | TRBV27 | CASSFLGLAGYNEQFF | TGTGCCAGCAGTTTTCTCGGACTAGCGGGGTACAATGAGCAGTTCTTC
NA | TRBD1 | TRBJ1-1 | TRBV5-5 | CASSIATGSNTEAFF | TGTGCCAGCAGCATAGCGACAGGGAGCAACACTGAAGCTTTCTTT
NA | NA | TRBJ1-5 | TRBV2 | CASIVRATQPQHF | TGTGCCAGCATAGTCCGGGCGACTCAGCCCCAGCATTTT
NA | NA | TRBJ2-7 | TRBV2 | CASRGRGPGAQQYEQYF | TGTGCCAGCAGGGGGCGGGGGCCGGGGGCTCAACAGTACGAGCAGTACTTC
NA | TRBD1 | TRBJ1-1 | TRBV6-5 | CASSFRGRTEAFF | TGTGCCAGCAGCTTCAGGGGGCGGACTGAAGCTTTCTTT
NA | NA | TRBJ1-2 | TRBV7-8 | CASSLRGIGGYTF | TGTGCCAGCAGCTTACGAGGGATCGGTGGCTACACCTTC
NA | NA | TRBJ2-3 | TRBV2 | CASSEADTQYF | TGTGCCAGCAGTGAAGCAGATACGCAGTATTTT
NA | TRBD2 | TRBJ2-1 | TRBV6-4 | CASSDSGSSYNEQFF | TGTGCCAGCAGTGACAGCGGGAGCTCCTACAATGAGCAGTTCTTC
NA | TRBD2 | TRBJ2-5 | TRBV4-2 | CASSHWSASGVSETQYF | TGTGCCAGCAGCCACTGGTCGGCCAGCGGGGTATCGGAGACCCAGTACTTC
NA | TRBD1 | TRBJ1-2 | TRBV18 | CASSQAGTGPSYGYTF | TGTGCCAGCTCACAAGCCGGGACAGGGCCATCCTATGGCTACACCTTC
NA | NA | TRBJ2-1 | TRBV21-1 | CASRRGGTGGLDEQFF | TGTGCCAGCAGAAGAGGAGGGACAGGGGGCTTGGATGAGCAGTTCTTC
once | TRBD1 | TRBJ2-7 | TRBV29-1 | CSAATGAYEQYF | TGCAGCGCCGCGACAGGGGCCTACGAGCAGTACTTC
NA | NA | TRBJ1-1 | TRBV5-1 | CASSRTPQDEAFF | TGCGCCAGCAGCAGGACACCCCAGGATGAAGCTTTCTTT
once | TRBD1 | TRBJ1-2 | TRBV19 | CASSKPRTGGYGYTF | TGTGCCAGTAGTAAACCCCGGACAGGGGGCTATGGCTACACCTTC
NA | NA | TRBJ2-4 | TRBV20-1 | CSARGVDIQYF | TGCAGTGCTAGAGGGGTAGACATTCAGTACTTC
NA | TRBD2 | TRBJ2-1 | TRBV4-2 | CASSQTLAGVSNEQFF | TGTGCCAGCAGCCAAACTCTAGCGGGGGTTTCTAATGAGCAGTTCTTC
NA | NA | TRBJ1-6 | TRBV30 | CAWSAGPGERPLHF | TGTGCCTGGAGTGCCGGCCCAGGTGAACGTCCCCTCCACTTT
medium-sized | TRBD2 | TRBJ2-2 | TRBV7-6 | CASGQTSGGNTGELFF | TGTGCCAGCGGGCAGACTAGCGGGGGGAACACCGGGGAGCTGTTTTTT
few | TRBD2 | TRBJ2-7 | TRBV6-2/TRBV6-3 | CASSYSLAGGPLDEQYF | TGTGCCAGCAGTTACTCCCTAGCGGGGGGGCCCCTGGACGAGCAGTACTTC
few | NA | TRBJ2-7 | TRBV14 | CASSRLGGEDEQYF | TGTGCCAGCAGCCGTCTCGGGGGCGAGGACGAGCAGTACTTC
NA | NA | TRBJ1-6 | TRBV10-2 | CASSDGSNSPLHF | TGCGCCAGCAGTGACGGGTCCAATTCACCCCTCCACTTT
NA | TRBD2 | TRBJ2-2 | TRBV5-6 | CASSVGLGAPGELFF | TGTGCCAGCAGCGTGGGACTAGGGGCGCCCGGGGAGCTGTTTTTT
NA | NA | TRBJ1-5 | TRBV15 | CATSREAGWNQPQHF | TGTGCCACCAGCAGAGAGGCAGGGTGGAATCAGCCCCAGCATTTT
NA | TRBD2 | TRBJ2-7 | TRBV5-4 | CASSLDLAGSSYEQYF | TGTGCCAGCAGCTTGGATCTAGCGGGATCATCCTACGAGCAGTACTTC
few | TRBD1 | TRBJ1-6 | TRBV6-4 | CASTNEGTGESPLHF | TGTGCCAGCACCAACGAAGGGACAGGGGAATCACCCCTCCACTTT
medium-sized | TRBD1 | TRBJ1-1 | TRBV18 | CASSYRGPNTEAFF | TGTGCCAGCTCATACAGGGGGCCGAACACTGAAGCTTTCTTT
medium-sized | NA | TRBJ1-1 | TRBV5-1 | CASATGTAMNTEAFF | TGCGCCAGCGCAACCGGGACGGCCATGAACACTGAAGCTTTCTTT
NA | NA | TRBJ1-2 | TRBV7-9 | CASSLVGEATYGYTF | TGTGCCAGCAGCTTAGTTGGGGAGGCCACTTATGGCTACACCTTC
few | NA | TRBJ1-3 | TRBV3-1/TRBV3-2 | CASSQWGGASGNTIYF | TGTGCCAGCAGCCAATGGGGGGGGGCCTCTGGAAACACCATATATTTT
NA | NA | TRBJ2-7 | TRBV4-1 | CASSHGPYEQYF | TGCGCCAGCAGCCACGGACCCTACGAGCAGTACTTC
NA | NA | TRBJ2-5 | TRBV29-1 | CSVEGDWDSLGGTQYF | TGCAGCGTTGAAGGTGACTGGGACTCCTTGGGGGGGACCCAGTACTTC
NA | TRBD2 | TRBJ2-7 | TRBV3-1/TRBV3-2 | CASSIRSSGGQPYEQYF | TGTGCCAGCAGCATTCGGTCTAGCGGGGGACAACCCTACGAGCAGTACTTC
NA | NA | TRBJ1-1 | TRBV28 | CASRRTRDPGHPEAFF | TGTGCCAGCAGACGAACCCGGGACCCAGGGCACCCTGAAGCTTTCTTT
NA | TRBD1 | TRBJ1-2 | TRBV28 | CASSLTGGRGYTF | TGTGCCAGCAGCCTTACAGGGGGCCGTGGCTACACCTTC
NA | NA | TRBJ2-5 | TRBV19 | CASSISGRETQYF | TGTGCCAGTAGTATATCGGGGAGGGAGACCCAGTACTTC
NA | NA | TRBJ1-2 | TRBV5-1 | CASSLDRDYGYTF | TGCGCCAGCAGCTTGGACAGAGACTATGGCTACACCTTC
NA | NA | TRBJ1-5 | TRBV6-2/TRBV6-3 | CASSYSTLQGYRRNQPQHF | TGTGCCAGCAGTTACTCTACGCTACAGGGTTACCGTCGCAATCAGCCCCAGCATTTT
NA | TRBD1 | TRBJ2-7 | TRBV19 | CASKRQGAYEQYF | TGTGCCAGTAAACGGCAGGGGGCCTACGAGCAGTACTTC
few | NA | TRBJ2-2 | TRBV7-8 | CASSLDGTGELFF | TGTGCCAGCAGCTTAGACGGTACCGGGGAGCTGTTTTTT
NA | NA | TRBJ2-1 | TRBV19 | CASSSWRRRDEQFF | TGTGCCAGTAGTTCCTGGCGCCGACGGGATGAGCAGTTCTTC
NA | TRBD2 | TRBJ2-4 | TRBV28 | CATRGRTSRNIQYF | TGTGCCACCAGGGGCCGGACTAGCAGAAACATTCAGTACTTC
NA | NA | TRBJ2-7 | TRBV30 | CAWSVQGSYEQYF | TGTGCCTGGAGTGTACAGGGTAGCTACGAGCAGTACTTC
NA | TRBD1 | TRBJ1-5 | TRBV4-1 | CASSEEPTGSYQPQHF | TGCGCCAGCAGCGAAGAACCGACAGGGTCGTATCAGCCCCAGCATTTT